Shown below are 24 T cell receptor beta chains from a single sample sequenced in a study of T cells in Graves' hyperthyroidism and ophthalmopathy. What was amplified from RNA transcripts were TCR beta CDR3 regions. HTBI primers were the set used in a first-round RT-PCR of the TCR CDR3. Using its own MiXCR run on the multiplex PCR reads, TCRdb lists one record per CDR3 protein. This sample has 45,000 to 50,000 distinct CDR3 sequences, with 45% to 50% found just once. The sequencing sample was made of peripheral blood or thyroid tissue (not recorded which). These receptors came from a woman aged 45-59 years with Graves' hyperthyroidism.

This clonotype was seen ten or more times. The chain is built from TRBV5-6 and TRBJ2-7; D may be TRBD1 (6 bases). Trimming took off 3 bases at V and 6 bases at J, with 19 bases between the two ends. In germline, CDR1 is SGHDT, CDR2 YYEEEE. This CDR3 has 15 amino acids. CDR3 protein: CASSWWGHFLIEQYF. CDR3 in DNA: TGTGCCAGCAGCTGGTGGGGACACTTCCTGATCGAGCAGTACTTC. The variable domain in full, with the rest retrieved from reference TRBV5-6 and TRBJ2-7, is DAGVTQSPTHLIKTRGQQVTLRCSPKSGHDTVSWYQQALGQGPQFIFQYYEEEERQRGNFPDRFSGHQFPNYSSELNVNALLLGDSALYLCASSWWGHFLIEQYFGPGTRLTVT.

This clonotype is a singleton in its sample. A junction boundary mismatches the germline segment, possibly from a read error. The rearrangement uses TRBV2 and TRBJ1-2; 8 bases are a match to TRBD1. The CDR3 totals 15 residues. Germline CDR1 SNHLY, CDR2 FYNNEI. CDR3 sequence: CASSEGQGTDYGYTF. CDR3 nucleotides: TGTGCCAGCAGCGAAGGACAGGGTACGGACTATGGCTACACCTTC.

This sequence joins TRBV29-1 and TRBJ1-5; TRBD1 agrees at 8 bases. Looked up from germline, CDR1 is SQVTM and CDR2 is ANQGSEA. This CDR3 has 13 residues. The ends lost 6 bases at V and 4 bases at J; junction bases unmatched: 5. CDR3 nucleotide sequence: TGCAGCGTGGAGACAGGGGTAAATCAGCCCCAGCATTTT. It encodes CSVETGVNQPQHF.

V is TRBV7-2 and J is TRBJ2-7; D is perhaps TRBD2 (6 bases). The CDR3 sequence is 14 residues long. V was clipped by 3 bases and J by 2 bases, with 11 bases between them. The germline gives CDR1 SGHTA, CDR2 FQGNSA. The CDR3 loop is CASSFGPGAYEQYF. The CDR3, as DNA: TGTGCCAGCAGCTTTGGTCCGGGGGCCTACGAGCAGTACTTC.

A single count supports this clonotype. The V gene is TRBV10-3, the J gene TRBJ2-7; 10 bases are a match to TRBD1. Germline V CDR1 and CDR2: ENHRY, SYGVKD. Trimming took 7 bases from V and 2 from J; bases not matched to a gene: 11. The CDR3 is made up of 16 amino acids. The CDR3 reads CAIIGVRDRGTYEQYF. Here the CDR3 DNA reads TGTGCCATCATCGGCGTTCGGGACAGGGGAACCTACGAGCAGTACTTC.

This clonotype was seen ten or more times. J is TRBJ2-7 and V is TRBV12-3 or TRBV12-4, with TRBD2 matching over 9 bases. J was trimmed by 5 bases and V by 6 bases; bases with no gene match: 8. This CDR3 has 14 residues. The CDR3 reads CASSQVAGEDEQYF. The CDR3 DNA reads TGTGCCAGCAGCCAAGTAGCGGGAGAGGACGAGCAGTACTTC.

The rearrangement uses TRBV12-3 or TRBV12-4 and TRBJ1-4; unclear D gene. V lost 3 bases and J 7 bases, leaving 3 bases between the germline ends. The CDR3 covers 11 residues. The CDR3 here is CASSFSEKLFF. In DNA, the CDR3 is TGTGCCAGCAGTTTTAGTGAAAAACTGTTTTTT.

With respect to this clonotype: The junction differs from germline at one of its ends, possibly a read error. V usage is TRBV20-1 and J usage is TRBJ1-6; D is uncertain. CDR3 length: 12 residues. CDR1 DFQATT and CDR2 SNEGSKA come from the germline V gene (reference sequence). The DNA of the CDR3 is TGCAGTGCCCCCCTCCGGTATTCACCCCCCCACTTT. Residues: CSAPLRYSPPHF.

The rearrangement uses TRBV20-1 and TRBJ1-5, with unresolved D. Per the germline V gene, CDR1 is DFQATT and CDR2 is SNEGSKA (reference sequence). The CDR3 loop spans 14 amino acids. V shed 3 bases and J shed 2 bases, with 11 bases lying between them. This CDR3 is CSARDPARNQPQHF. The CDR3, as DNA: TGCAGTGCTAGGGATCCGGCCCGCAATCAGCCCCAGCATTTT.

This clonotype was seen at least ten times. The chain joins TRBV15 to TRBJ2-7; 7 nucleotides match TRBD1. The CDR3 length is 18 residues. J was trimmed by 5 bases and V by 3 bases; bases with no gene match: 19. CDR1 LNHNV and CDR2 YYDKDF come from the germline V gene (reference sequence). CDR3 DNA: TGTGCCACCAGCAGCGAACGTACAGGGGTCGCACCTACGAACGAGCAGTACTTC. Protein product: CATSSERTGVAPTNEQYF.

This clonotype was recorded at least ten times. J is TRBJ1-2 and V is TRBV6-2 or TRBV6-3, with TRBD1 as a possible D gene (6 bases). The CDR3 totals 13 residues. CDR1 MNHEY and CDR2 SVGEGT come from the germline V gene. The V and J ends lost 7 bases and 7 bases respectively, with 16 bases between them. CDR3 sequence (DNA): TGTGCCAGCACCCTTTCGGGGGGCTCTGGCTACACCTTC. As protein: CASTLSGGSGYTF.

The V gene is TRBV7-2, the J gene TRBJ1-2; 8 bases are shared with TRBD1. Germline V CDR1 and CDR2: SGHTA, FQGNSA. With 5 bases clipped from V and 3 bases from J, the junction kept 14 bases outside the gene matches. This CDR3 contains 17 residues. CDR3 bases: TGTGCCAGCAGCCCTGACAGGGCCGCAGGGGGCGACTATGGCTACACCTTC. Its translation: CASSPDRAAGGDYGYTF.

This clonotype was observed at least ten times. The rearrangement uses TRBV4-1 and TRBJ2-7; no definite D call. This CDR3 has 15 amino acids. CDR1 is MGHRA, CDR2 YSYEKL, per germline. Trimming cost V 1 base and J 4 bases, with 14 bases left between them. The CDR3 protein is CASSQATGLVYEQYF. DNA for the CDR3: TGCGCCAGCAGCCAAGCCACGGGTCTTGTTTACGAGCAGTACTTC.

This clonotype appeared many times. The chain combines TRBV6-5 with TRBJ2-2, with TRBD2 matching 11 bases. Trimming at V came to 0 bases and at J to 2 bases, leaving 2 bases not matched to a gene. This CDR3 contains 17 residues. Germline CDR1 MNHEY, CDR2 SVGAGI. The chain's CDR3 is CASSYSGLAGNTGELFF. The CDR3 DNA sequence: TGTGCCAGCAGTTACTCAGGACTAGCGGGCAACACCGGGGAGCTGTTTTTT.

In this sample, this clonotype turned up many times. The chain has TRBV9 and TRBJ1-1; D gene uncertain. The germline V gene has CDR1 SGDLS and CDR2 YYNGEE. This CDR3 region has 14 residues. The germline V and J ends were trimmed by 0 bases and 0 bases, with 6 bases remaining between them. CDR3 DNA sequence: TGTGCCAGCAGCGTAGGGTTAATGAACACTGAAGCTTTCTTT. Its protein is CASSVGLMNTEAFF.

The V call is TRBV7-2, the J call TRBJ2-2, with D tentatively TRBD2 (6 bases). V dropped 5 bases and J dropped 6 bases, with 22 bases sitting between them. The CDR3 is made up of 17 amino acids. Germline V gene sequence: CDR1 SGHTA, CDR2 FQGNSA. CDR3 in amino acids: CASSLPLAGTKPGELFF. The CDR3 DNA reads as TGTGCCAGCAGCCTTCCCTTGGCGGGAACTAAACCCGGGGAGCTGTTTTTT.

This clonotype was picked up many times. The chain employs TRBV29-1 and TRBJ1-2; 7 positions match TRBD1. The CDR3 extends over 15 amino acids. Germline CDR1 and CDR2: SQVTM and ANQGSEA. V trimming: 1 base; J trimming: 2 bases; junction bases outside the gene matches: 7. The CDR3 DNA follows: TGCAGCGTTGAAGTGGTGACAGGGTCGAACTATGGCTACACCTTC. Protein sequence: CSVEVVTGSNYGYTF.

V gene TRBV7-2 combines with J gene TRBJ1-2, with 7 bases that match TRBD1. The length of the CDR3 is 14 residues. Germline trimming cut 4 bases from V and 6 bases from J; bases unmatched to any gene: 8. Germline loops: CDR1 SGHTA, CDR2 FQGNSA. CDR3 in amino acids: CASSSKEQGDGYTF. The CDR3 DNA is TGTGCCAGCAGCTCCAAGGAGCAGGGGGATGGCTACACCTTC. Supplemented by reference TRBV7-2 and TRBJ1-2, the full variable domain reads GAGVSQSPSNKVTEKGKDVELRCDPISGHTALYWYRQSLGQGLEFLIYFQGNSAPDKSGLPSDRFSAERTGGSVSTLTIQRTQQEDSAVYLCASSSKEQGDGYTFGSGTRLTVV.

This clonotype was recorded at least ten times. The CDR3 is CASRERLNTEAFF. The CDR3 nucleotides are TGTGCCAGTAGAGAACGGCTGAACACTGAAGCTTTCTTT. The V gene is TRBV19, the J gene TRBJ1-1; D gene ambiguous. Trimming cost V 6 bases and J 0 bases, with 8 bases left between them. Germline-derived CDR1 and CDR2 are LNHDA and SQIVND (reference sequence). This CDR3 contains 13 residues.

This chain uses TRBV10-3 with TRBJ2-7, with TRBD2 matching 15 bases. Germline loops: CDR1 ENHRY, CDR2 SYGVKD. This CDR3 has 16 amino acids. V dropped 2 bases and J dropped 1; count of bases not matched to a gene: 0. This CDR3 is CAISEGTSGRSYEQYF. CDR3 DNA: TGTGCCATCAGTGAGGGGACTAGCGGGAGGTCCTACGAGCAGTACTTC.

In this sample, this clonotype turned up many times. The chain uses TRBV6-6 and TRBJ1-3, with D unresolved. The CDR3 loop spans 16 amino acids. The germline V gene encodes CDR1 MNHNY and CDR2 SVGAGI (reference sequence). Trimming shortened V by 2 bases and J by 3 bases, and 14 bases separated the two germline ends. The CDR3 loop reads CASSYTAVNFGNTIYF. CDR3 coding DNA: TGTGCCAGCAGTTACACGGCCGTGAACTTTGGAAACACCATATATTTT.

This clonotype was recorded many times. The chain is built from TRBV29-1 and TRBJ1-1, with D possibly matching TRBD1 (5 bases). This CDR3 spans 14 amino acids. The V gene lost 7 bases and the J gene lost 5 bases, with 20 bases spanning the gap. CDR1 and CDR2 (germline): SQVTM, ANQGSEA. CDR3 bases: TGCAGCGCCAAAACTGGTCACCGGGGGACTGAAGCTTTCTTT. It codes for CSAKTGHRGTEAFF.

This clonotype rates as medium-sized. V and J are TRBV5-4 and TRBJ2-5; possibly TRBD1 or TRBD2 for D (5 bases each). The ends were cut back, 1 base at V and 0 bases at J, with 13 bases in the middle. Germline V gives CDR1 SGHNT, CDR2 YYREEE (reference sequence). This CDR3 region has 16 residues. The CDR3, as DNA: TGTGCCAGCAGCTTGTACTTCCCGGGGCACCAAGAGACCCAGTACTTC. The encoded protein is CASSLYFPGHQETQYF.

In its sample, this clonotype was seen once. The rearrangement links TRBV7-3 to TRBJ2-7; possibly TRBD1 or TRBD2 for D (6 bases each). Trimming cost V 5 bases and J 7 bases, with 12 bases left between them. Germline CDR1 and CDR2: SGHTA and FQGTGA. The CDR3 contains 12 residues. CDR3 bases: TGTGCCAGCAGCCCCCAGGGGAGGGAGCAGTACTTC. Its translation is CASSPQGREQYF.